This T cell receptor beta chain was sequenced for a study of blood T cells in healthy people across ages. The CDR3 contains 14 residues. V was clipped by 6 bases and J by 4 bases, with 16 bases between them. The germline V gene encodes CDR1 SQVTM and CDR2 ANQGSEA. Whole-study findings and limits: Older age went with lower TCR beta diversity per million T cells, in a roughly linear way.

A sample-barcoded 5' primer and a J-beta primer mix were used in a second PCR of roughly 6 to 11 cycles. TCRdb reanalysed the 5' RACE reads using MiXCR and keeps one entry per CDR3 protein. Of approximately 1.5 million distinct CDR3 sequences detected, approximately 39% appear once; the ten largest clones hold 4%. This clonotype appeared a few times. Antigen unknown. The chain links TRBV29-1 to TRBJ2-1; D gene ambiguous. This sequence was found in a woman aged 18 to 35 in good health. The specimen sequenced was blood. DNA for the CDR3: TGCAGCGTATTAGGGCGGCTATTATACAATGAGCAGTTCTTC. This sequence encodes CSVLGRLLYNEQFF.